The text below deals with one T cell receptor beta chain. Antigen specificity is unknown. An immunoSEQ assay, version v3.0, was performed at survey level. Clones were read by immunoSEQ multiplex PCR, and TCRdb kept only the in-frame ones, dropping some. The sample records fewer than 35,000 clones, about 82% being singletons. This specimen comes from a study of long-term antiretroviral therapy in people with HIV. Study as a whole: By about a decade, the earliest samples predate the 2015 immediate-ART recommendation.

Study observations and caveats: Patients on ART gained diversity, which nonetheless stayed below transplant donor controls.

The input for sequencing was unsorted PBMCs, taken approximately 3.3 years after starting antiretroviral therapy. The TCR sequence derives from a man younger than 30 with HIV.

CDR3 sequence (DNA): TGTGCCAGCAGCTTGGGGGCTAGCGGTACCTACAATGAGCAGTTCTTC. Protein sequence: CASSLGASGTYNEQFF. The chain carries TRBV5-4 and TRBJ2-1; TRBD2 matches at 7 bases. J was trimmed by 2 bases and V by 0 bases; bases with no gene match: 5. The CDR3 contains 16 residues. CDR1 is SGHNT, CDR2 YYREEE, per germline (reference sequence).